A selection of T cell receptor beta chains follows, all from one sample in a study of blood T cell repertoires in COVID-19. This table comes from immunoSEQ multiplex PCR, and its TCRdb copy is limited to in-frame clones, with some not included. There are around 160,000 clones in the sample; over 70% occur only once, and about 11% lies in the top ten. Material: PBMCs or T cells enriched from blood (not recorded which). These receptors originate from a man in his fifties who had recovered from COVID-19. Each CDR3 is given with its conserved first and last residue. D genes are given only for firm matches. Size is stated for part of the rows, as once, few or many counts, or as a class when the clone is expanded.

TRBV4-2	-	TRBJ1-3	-	CASSQHLTTGTGNTIYF	TGTGCCAGCAGCCAACACCTCACGACAGGTACTGGAAACACCATATATTTT
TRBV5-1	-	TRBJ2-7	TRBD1	CASSLGDRGSYEQYF	TGCGCCAGCAGCTTGGGGGACAGGGGTTCCTACGAGCAGTACTTC
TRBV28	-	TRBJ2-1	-	CASSWVNKGAEQFF	TGTGCCAGCAGTTGGGTAAATAAAGGGGCTGAGCAGTTCTTC
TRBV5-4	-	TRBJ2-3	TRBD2	CASTERRGGRRDTQYF	TGTGCCAGCACCGAGAGGCGGGGGGGCCGGAGAGATACGCAGTATTTT
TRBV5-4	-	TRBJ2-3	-	CASNLQGQGTDTQYF	TGTGCCAGCAATCTTCAGGGGCAGGGGACAGATACGCAGTATTTT
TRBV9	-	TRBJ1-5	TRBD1	CASSTGQGSGNQPQHF	TGTGCCAGCAGCACAGGACAGGGCTCCGGCAATCAGCCCCAGCATTTT
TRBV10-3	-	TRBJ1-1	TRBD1	CAISWGQGNTEAFF	TGTGCCATCAGCTGGGGACAGGGGAACACTGAAGCTTTCTTT
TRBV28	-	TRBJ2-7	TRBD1	CAGGQGSSYEQYF	TGTGCCGGCGGACAGGGGTCCTCCTACGAGCAGTACTTC
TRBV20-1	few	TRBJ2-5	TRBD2	CSASAGLAGNQETQYF	TGCAGTGCTAGTGCGGGACTAGCGGGGAATCAAGAGACCCAGTACTTC
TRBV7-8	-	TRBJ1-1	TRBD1	CASSSGGEYTEAFF	TGTGCCAGCAGCTCAGGGGGCGAGTACACTGAAGCTTTCTTT
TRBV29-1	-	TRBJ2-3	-	CSVDPSRAQPTDTQYF	TGCAGCGTCGACCCCAGCAGGGCCCAACCCACAGATACGCAGTATTTT
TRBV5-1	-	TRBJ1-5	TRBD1	CASSPGTGVSQPQHF	TGCGCCAGCAGCCCAGGGACAGGGGTTAGTCAGCCCCAGCATTTT
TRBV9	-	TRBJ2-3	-	CASSVYPAGTDTQYF	TGTGCCAGCAGCGTCTACCCAGCAGGGACAGATACGCAGTATTTT
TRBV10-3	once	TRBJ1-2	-	CAISEGRGIILGGYTF	TGTGCCATCAGTGAGGGCAGGGGAATCATTCTAGGTGGCTACACCTTC
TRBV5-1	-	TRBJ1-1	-	CASSSVTMSGYEAFF	TGCGCCAGCAGCTCTGTGACTATGTCGGGATATGAAGCTTTCTTT
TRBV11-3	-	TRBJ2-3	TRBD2	CASCPGTKSDTQYF	TGTGCCAGCTGTCCCGGGACTAAATCCGATACGCAGTATTTT
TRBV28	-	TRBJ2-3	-	CASSSIPKGSVPDTQYF	TGTGCCAGCAGTTCAATTCCAAAGGGGTCTGTCCCAGATACGCAGTATTTT
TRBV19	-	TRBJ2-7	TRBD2	CASTSRGGPNYEQYF	TGTGCCAGTACCAGTCGGGGGGGACCCAACTACGAGCAGTACTTC
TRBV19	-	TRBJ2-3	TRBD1	CASSSHPGTGNSRGTQYF	TGTGCCAGTAGTTCCCACCCTGGGACAGGGAATAGTAGGGGTACGCAGTATTTT
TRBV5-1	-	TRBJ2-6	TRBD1	CASSWDSSGANVLTF	TGCGCCAGCAGCTGGGACAGCTCTGGGGCCAACGTCCTGACTTTC
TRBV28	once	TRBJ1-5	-	CASSWDKTRQNQPQHF	TGTGCCAGCAGCTGGGACAAAACCAGACAGAATCAGCCCCAGCATTTT
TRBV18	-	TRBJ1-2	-	CASSPDSGFSGYTF	TGTGCCAGCTCACCAGATTCGGGGTTCAGTGGCTACACCTTC
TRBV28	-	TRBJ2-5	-	CASSLGTQGGLGTQYF	TGTGCCAGCAGTTTAGGGACTCAGGGGGGACTGGGGACCCAGTACTTC
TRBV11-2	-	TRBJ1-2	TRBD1	CASSRDRATPGYTF	TGTGCCAGCAGCAGGGACAGGGCGACTCCTGGCTACACCTTC
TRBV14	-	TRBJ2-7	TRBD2	CASSQRREDNSYEQYF	TGTGCCAGCAGCCAACGGCGGGAGGACAACTCCTACGAGCAGTACTTC
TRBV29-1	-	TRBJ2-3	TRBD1	CSVEGGTGTDTQYF	TGCAGCGTTGAAGGAGGGACAGGCACAGATACGCAGTATTTT
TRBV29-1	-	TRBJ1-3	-	CSVEQGSGNTIYF	TGCAGCGTTGAACAGGGCTCTGGAAACACCATATATTTT
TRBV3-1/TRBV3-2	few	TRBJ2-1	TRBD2	CASSNSPWTSGGNNEQFF	TGTGCCAGCAGCAATAGCCCATGGACTAGCGGGGGGAACAATGAGCAGTTCTTC
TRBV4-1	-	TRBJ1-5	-	CASSQDLGRDNQPQHF	TGCGCCAGCAGCCAAGACTTGGGCAGAGACAATCAGCCCCAGCATTTT
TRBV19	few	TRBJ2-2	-	CASSMGGDTGELFF	TGTGCCAGTAGTATGGGCGGGGACACCGGGGAGCTGTTTTTT
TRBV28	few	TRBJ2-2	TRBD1	CASSSTTGRELFF	TGTGCCAGCAGCTCTACGACAGGGCGTGAGCTGTTTTTT
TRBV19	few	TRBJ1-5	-	CASSPQAAYQPQHF	TGTGCCAGTAGTCCCCAGGCAGCATATCAGCCCCAGCATTTT
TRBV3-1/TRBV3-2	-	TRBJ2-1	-	CASSPPGYEQFF	TGTGCCAGCAGCCCGCCAGGATATGAGCAGTTCTTC
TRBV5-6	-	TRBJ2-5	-	CASSLTGSTQYF	TGTGCCAGCAGCTTGACAGGGTCGACCCAGTACTTC
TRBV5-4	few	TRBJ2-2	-	CASSLTGTGELFF	TGTGCCAGCAGCTTGACAGGGACCGGGGAGCTGTTTTTT
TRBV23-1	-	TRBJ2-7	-	CASSGIGVKHYEQYF	TGCGCCAGCAGCGGTATCGGGGTTAAGCACTACGAGCAGTACTTC
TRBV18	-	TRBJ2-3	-	CASSPLKGGEDTQYF	TGTGCCAGCTCACCCCTCAAGGGGGGGGAGGATACGCAGTATTTT
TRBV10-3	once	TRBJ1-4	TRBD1	CAISPDRAKGDEKLFF	TGTGCCATCAGTCCAGACAGGGCCAAGGGAGATGAAAAACTGTTTTTT
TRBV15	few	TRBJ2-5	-	CATSGGGGVGETQYF	TGTGCCACCAGCGGGGGAGGGGGTGTAGGAGAGACCCAGTACTTC
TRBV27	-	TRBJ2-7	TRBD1	CASSPLTGLNHEQYF	TGTGCCAGCAGTCCCCTGACAGGGCTTAACCACGAGCAGTACTTC
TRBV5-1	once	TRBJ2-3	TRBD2	CASSYGLAGGSTDTQYF	TGCGCCAGCAGCTATGGACTAGCGGGAGGCAGCACAGATACGCAGTATTTT
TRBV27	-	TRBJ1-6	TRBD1	CASKPLDREYSPLHF	TGTGCCAGCAAGCCCCTGGACAGGGAGTATTCACCCCTCCACTTT
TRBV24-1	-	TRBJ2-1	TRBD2	CATSDWTSGSGNEQFF	TGTGCCACCAGTGATTGGACTAGCGGGAGTGGCAATGAGCAGTTCTTC